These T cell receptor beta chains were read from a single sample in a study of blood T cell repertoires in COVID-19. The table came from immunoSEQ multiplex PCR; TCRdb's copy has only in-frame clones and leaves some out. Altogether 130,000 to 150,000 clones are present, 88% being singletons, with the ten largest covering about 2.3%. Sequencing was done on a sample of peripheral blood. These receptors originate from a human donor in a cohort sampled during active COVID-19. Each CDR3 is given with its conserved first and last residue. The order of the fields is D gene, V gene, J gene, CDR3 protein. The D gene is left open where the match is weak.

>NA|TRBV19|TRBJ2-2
CASSIVRGAGELFF
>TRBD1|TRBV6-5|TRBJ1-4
CASRDRGGNEKLFF
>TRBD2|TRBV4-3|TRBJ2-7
CASSLNLAGGEQYF
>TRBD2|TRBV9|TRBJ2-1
CASSPGLAYNEQFF
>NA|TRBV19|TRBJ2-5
CASSWTVQETQYF
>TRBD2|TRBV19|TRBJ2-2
CASILTRAGGVPGELFF
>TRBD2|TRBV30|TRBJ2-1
CAWSGPGVAGYNEQFF
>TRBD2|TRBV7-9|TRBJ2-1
CASSLASGLYNEQFF
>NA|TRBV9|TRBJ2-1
CASSVGGGDEQFF
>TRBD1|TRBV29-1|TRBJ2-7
CSVGTGGGGEQYF
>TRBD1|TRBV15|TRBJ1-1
CATSRGTGERSTEAFF
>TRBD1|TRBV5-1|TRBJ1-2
CASSLTGGGFGYTF
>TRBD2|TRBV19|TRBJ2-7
CASSISSGRGSSYEQYF
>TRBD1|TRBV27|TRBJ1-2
CASSNQTGGGGYTF
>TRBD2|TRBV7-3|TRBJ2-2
CASSQASGGAGELFF
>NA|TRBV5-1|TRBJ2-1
CASSLDGHYNEQFF
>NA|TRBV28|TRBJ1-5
CASSLPGLGQPQHF
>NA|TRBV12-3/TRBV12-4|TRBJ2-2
CATYPQGIGELFF
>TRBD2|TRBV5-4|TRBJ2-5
CASSLAGTSGPWVETQYF
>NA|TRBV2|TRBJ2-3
CASSRRAGQQGDTQYF
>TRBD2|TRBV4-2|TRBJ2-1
CASSQTSGGYNEQFF
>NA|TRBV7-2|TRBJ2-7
CASTLTIDREQYF
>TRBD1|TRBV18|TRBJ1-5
CASSPFTGTGSNQPQHF
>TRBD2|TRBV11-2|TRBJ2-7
CASSFWREVRVPPADEQYF
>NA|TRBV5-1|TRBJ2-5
CASSLGGPIQETQYF
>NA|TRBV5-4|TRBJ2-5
CASSEGKIATETQYF
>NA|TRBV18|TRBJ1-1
CASSPGAADPEAFF
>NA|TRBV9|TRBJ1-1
CASTLGGGNTEAFF
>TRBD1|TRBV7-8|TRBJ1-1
CASSDRVTEAFF
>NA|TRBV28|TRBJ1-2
CASSLGQSYGYTF
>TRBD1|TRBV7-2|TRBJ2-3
CASSPDRGKTDTQYF
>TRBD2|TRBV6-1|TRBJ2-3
CASSGRGTSGTDTQYF
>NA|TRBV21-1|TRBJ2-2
CASSKARGLNTGELFF
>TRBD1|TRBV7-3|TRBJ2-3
CASSLGTGLPDTQYF
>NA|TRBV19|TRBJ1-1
CASSILGRGTLGTEAFF
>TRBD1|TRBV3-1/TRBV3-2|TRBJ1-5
CASSQDYGTGHQPQHF
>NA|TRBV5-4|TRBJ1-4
CASSKQERNEKLFF
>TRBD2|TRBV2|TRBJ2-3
CASKGGGSTDTQYF
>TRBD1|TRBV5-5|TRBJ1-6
CASSTRQGGSSYNSPLHF
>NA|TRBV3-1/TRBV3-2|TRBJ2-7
CASSQANYEQYF
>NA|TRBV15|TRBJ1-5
CATSRDLGRSQPQHF
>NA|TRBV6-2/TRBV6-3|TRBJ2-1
CASCQGLPYNEQFF
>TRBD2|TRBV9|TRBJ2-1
CASSVGLAGGNEQFF
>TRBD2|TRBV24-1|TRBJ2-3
CATSEELAERLTDTQYF
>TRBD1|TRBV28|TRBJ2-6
CASSLLGQGAAGANVLTF
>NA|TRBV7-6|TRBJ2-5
CASSLASRVGETQYF